This T cell receptor beta chain was sequenced in a study of cytomegalovirus exposure and HLA in healthy donors. The primer mix had 60 Vbeta and 13 Jbeta primers. The repertoire was sequenced with immunoSEQ multiplex PCR; TCRdb's copy has only in-frame clones and lacks some. The sample includes about 76,000 clones, around 70% of them seen just once. Germline V gene data show CDR1 as PRHDT and CDR2 as FYEKMQ (reference sequence). This CDR3 comprises 14 residues. Trimming pared 2 bases from V and 3 bases from J, leaving 11 bases between. The rearrangement joins TRBV13 to TRBJ2-7, with D hard to call. Specimen: PBMCs. This TCR was sampled from a woman aged 35 to 49 in good health and CMV-seropositive. This CDR3 is CASSLWSAVYEQYF. CDR3 nucleotides: TGTGCCAGCAGCTTATGGAGCGCAGTCTACGAGCAGTACTTC.